A selection of T cell receptor beta chains follows, all from one sample in a study of metastatic and nonmetastatic thyroid tumors. TCRdb used MiXCR to call clones anew from the PCR reads. The table records roughly 14,000 clones, roughly 31% of them present only once. The sequenced material came from blood. The source is a female donor with papillary thyroid cancer or a benign thyroid nodule (not recorded which). Some clones in this sample may be carry-over from other donors' samples. The CDR3 runs from the conserved cysteine through the conserved F or W. Fields, in order: clone size, J gene, V gene, D gene, CDR3 DNA, CDR3 protein. The D gene is left open where the match is weak. The size entry is marked missing in some rows and otherwise reads once, few, many or a size class.

>-|TRBJ2-2|TRBV19|-
TGTGCCAGTAGTATATTCCAGGGCATACAGGGCACCGGGGAGCTGTTTTTT
CASSIFQGIQGTGELFF
>few|TRBJ2-7|TRBV28|-
TGTGCCAGCAATGAGCAGAAGGGCTACGAGCAGTACTTC
CASNEQKGYEQYF
>many|TRBJ2-2|TRBV10-3|TRBD1
TGTGCCATCAGTGAGGGGCAGGGGGCGATCGGGGAGCTGTTTTTT
CAISEGQGAIGELFF
>-|TRBJ2-1|TRBV7-3|TRBD2
TGTGCCAGCAGCTTGTTAGGCGGGAGGAACAATGAGCAGTTCTTC
CASSLLGGRNNEQFF
>medium-sized|TRBJ2-2|TRBV19|TRBD1
TGTGCCAGTAGACCCGGGACAGTGAACACCGGGGAGCTGTTTTTT
CASRPGTVNTGELFF
>medium-sized|TRBJ1-5|TRBV10-3|-
TGTGCCATCACTGGGCGAGATTATAGCAATCAGCCCCAGCATTTT
CAITGRDYSNQPQHF
>-|TRBJ2-2|TRBV11-3|-
TGTGCCAGCATCACCGGGCAGTCTAGGACCGGGGAGCTGTTTTTT
CASITGQSRTGELFF
>medium-sized|TRBJ2-7|TRBV7-8|TRBD1
TGTGCCAGCAGCTTAGCGTGGGACAGGGGCGAGCAGTACTTC
CASSLAWDRGEQYF
>-|TRBJ2-3|TRBV2|-
TGTGCCAGCAGCCGACGGAGCGGGCTTAACCCAGATACGCAGTATTTT
CASSRRSGLNPDTQYF
>-|TRBJ1-6|TRBV12-3/TRBV12-4|-
TGTGCCAGCAGTTTGGGCAGGAATTCACCCCTCCACTTT
CASSLGRNSPLHF
>many|TRBJ2-6|TRBV7-2|TRBD1
TGTGCCAGCAGCTTATCAGGGGGCGGTGGGCAGAACTCTGGGGCCAACGTCCTGACTTTC
CASSLSGGGGQNSGANVLTF
>-|TRBJ2-2|TRBV5-4|TRBD2
TGTGCCAGCAGGCTTACCGGGCTAGCGGAAAACACCGGGGAGCTGTTTTTT
CASRLTGLAENTGELFF
>-|TRBJ2-2|TRBV11-2|TRBD2
TGTGCCAGCAGCCTGGGACTAGCGGGAGGTTCATCCGGGGAGCTGTTTTTT
CASSLGLAGGSSGELFF
>many|TRBJ1-6|TRBV12-3/TRBV12-4|TRBD1
TGTGCCAGCAGCTCGCCCGGACAGGGGGGTTCACCCCTCCACTTT
CASSSPGQGGSPLHF
>-|TRBJ2-7|TRBV4-2|TRBD1
TGTGCCAGCAGCCCAGGACAGGGACCCAACTACGAGCAGTACTTC
CASSPGQGPNYEQYF
>few|TRBJ2-3|TRBV2|-
TGTGCCAGCTCCAAAAGAGCGGCCTCAGATACGCAGTATTTT
CASSKRAASDTQYF
>medium-sized|TRBJ1-2|TRBV7-2|-
TGTGCCAGCACCCCCCAGGGTGGGTATGGCTACACCTTC
CASTPQGGYGYTF
>-|TRBJ1-4|TRBV5-1|-
TGCGCCAGCAGCTTGGCCAACCCGAGTGTTAATGAAAAACTGTTTTTT
CASSLANPSVNEKLFF
>medium-sized|TRBJ2-3|TRBV6-1|TRBD2
TGTGCCAGCAGTGAAGCAGCGGGGGGCTCGGATACGCAGTATTTT
CASSEAAGGSDTQYF
>medium-sized|TRBJ2-1|TRBV2|TRBD1
TGTGCCACCAAAGGGACAGAGGGGGATGAGCAGTTCTTC
CATKGTEGDEQFF
>many|TRBJ1-1|TRBV7-9|TRBD1
TGTGCCAGCAGCCGGACAGGGGCTGAAGCTTTCTTT
CASSRTGAEAFF
>many|TRBJ1-2|TRBV9|-
TGTGCCAGCAGCGTATCTTCCAGACTTAACTATGGCTACACCTTC
CASSVSSRLNYGYTF
>-|TRBJ1-5|TRBV6-1|-
TGTGCTATCACCCAGGACAGCAATCAGCCCCAGCATTTT
CAITQDSNQPQHF
>medium-sized|TRBJ2-2|TRBV6-2/TRBV6-3|-
TGTGCCAGCAGTGAGATATCCACCGGGGAGCTGTTTTTT
CASSEISTGELFF
>-|TRBJ1-6|TRBV7-3|-
TGTGCCAGCAGCTTAACGTTCAGTTCACCCCTCCACTTT
CASSLTFSSPLHF
>-|TRBJ2-5|TRBV5-1|-
TGCGCCAGCAGCTTGGGTACGCTCCAAGAGACCCAGTACTTC
CASSLGTLQETQYF
>-|TRBJ1-1|TRBV30|-
TGTGCCTGGAGTCTACAGAGACACACTGAAGCTTTCTTT
CAWSLQRHTEAFF
>medium-sized|TRBJ2-7|TRBV18|TRBD1
TGTGCCAGCTCACCACCGGGACAGGGGGCCTACGAGCAGTACTTC
CASSPPGQGAYEQYF
>medium-sized|TRBJ1-2|TRBV30|-
TGTGCCTGGAGTGTACCCGGGGTGGGGAACTATGGCTACACCTTC
CAWSVPGVGNYGYTF
>many|TRBJ2-3|TRBV4-2|-
TGTGCCAGCAGCCAAGATACGACAGATACGCAGTATTTC
CASSQDTTDTQYF
>few|TRBJ2-1|TRBV6-1|TRBD1
TGTGCCAGCAGTGAAGGGACAGGGGAATACAATGAGCAGTTCTTC
CASSEGTGEYNEQFF
>-|TRBJ1-2|TRBV6-1|-
TGTGCCAGCAGTGTCGGGAATAACTATGGCTACACCTTC
CASSVGNNYGYTF
>-|TRBJ2-7|TRBV3-1|TRBD2
TGTGCCAGCAGCCCCAGCGGGACCTACGAGCAGTACTTC
CASSPSGTYEQYF
>many|TRBJ2-3|TRBV29-1|-
TGCAGCGTTGTCCCTCGCGCCGAGGGGCCAGATACGCAGTATTTT
CSVVPRAEGPDTQYF
>many|TRBJ2-5|TRBV20-1|-
TGCAGTGCTAGGGCCTCTTCCAGGGGAGAGACCCAGTACTTC
CSARASSRGETQYF
>-|TRBJ2-5|TRBV19|-
TGTGCCAGTAGTCAGAGTATTTCGGAGACCCAGTACTTC
CASSQSISETQYF
>medium-sized|TRBJ1-2|TRBV4-3|TRBD1
TGCGCCAGCAGTCCCGCAGGGGGCGGCTATGGCTACACCTTC
CASSPAGGGYGYTF
>-|TRBJ2-7|TRBV6-2/TRBV6-3|-
TGTGCCAGCAGTTACTCGGCCCTAGCTACCTACGAGCAGTACTTC
CASSYSALATYEQYF
>few|TRBJ2-7|TRBV7-8|TRBD2
TGTGCCAGCAGCTCGAGGACTAGCGGTCACGAGCAGTACTTC
CASSSRTSGHEQYF
>-|TRBJ2-3|TRBV24-1|TRBD2
TGTGCCACCAGTGGTCGAGCGGGGGACAAAGAGACGCAGTCTTTT
CATSGRAGDKETQSF
>-|TRBJ2-7|TRBV18|TRBD1
TGTGCCAGCTCACCACCGGCAGGGGGTACTTCCTACGAGCAGTACTTC
CASSPPAGGTSYEQYF
>-|TRBJ2-3|TRBV5-4|TRBD2
TGTGCCAGCAGCTTTCGTATCGGTACTAGCGTATCAGATACGCAGTATTTT
CASSFRIGTSVSDTQYF
>many|TRBJ2-3|TRBV28|TRBD2
TGTGCCAGCAGCCTATTAACTAGCGGGCAAATCACAGATACGCAGTATTTT
CASSLLTSGQITDTQYF
>many|TRBJ2-5|TRBV3-1|-
TGTGCCAGCAGCCAACGGGTCCCCCAAGAGACCCAGTACTTC
CASSQRVPQETQYF
>many|TRBJ1-4|TRBV7-6|-
TGTGCCAGCAGCCTCGGCGGACAGATGGGTGGAAGTGAAAAACTGTTTTTT
CASSLGGQMGGSEKLFF
>medium-sized|TRBJ2-1|TRBV7-9|-
TGTGCCAGCAGCTTACCCGGGTATGAGCAGTTCTTC
CASSLPGYEQFF
>-|TRBJ1-2|TRBV6-2/TRBV6-3|-
TGTGCCAGCAGTTACGGGGACTTCGATGGCTACACCTTC
CASSYGDFDGYTF
>-|TRBJ1-2|TRBV11-2|-
TGTGCCAGCAGTCGAGCAGAGTACTATGGCTACACCTTC
CASSRAEYYGYTF
>many|TRBJ2-3|TRBV15|TRBD2
TGTGCCACCAGCAGAGCAGCGGGGGGGGGCTCGGATACGCAGTATTTT
CATSRAAGGGSDTQYF
>few|TRBJ1-1|TRBV6-2/TRBV6-3|-
TGTGCCAGCAGTTACGGCCCGAGGGGGGGCTGGACTGAAGCTTTCTTT
CASSYGPRGGWTEAFF
>-|TRBJ1-5|TRBV4-1|-
TGCGCCAGCAGCCCGGTTGCGGAGGGCAATCAGCCCCAGCATTTT
CASSPVAEGNQPQHF
>medium-sized|TRBJ1-4|TRBV12-3/TRBV12-4|-
TGTGCCAGCACCTCGGACAACGGTGCGGTGAAACTGTTTTTT
CASTSDNGAVKLFF
>few|TRBJ2-7|TRBV27|TRBD1
TGTGCCAGCCCCCGGGACAGCCTGTACGAGCAGTACTTC
CASPRDSLYEQYF